This paragraph covers one T cell receptor beta chain sequence. Its antigen is unknown. The data derive from a study of identical twins. V lost 1 base to trimming and J lost 2 bases; unmatched junction nucleotides: 14. This CDR3 region has 18 residues. Looked up from germline, CDR1 is SGHAT and CDR2 is FQNNGV. Study-level points and caveats: There was more out-of-frame TCR alpha sharing in monozygotic twins than models estimated. The degree of excess twin sharing was weaker in beta out-of-frame sequences.

Unique molecular identifiers were present on cDNA, and template switching added a universal primer site. One entry per CDR3 protein, called by TCRdb with MiXCR from the 5' RACE reads. The sample has some 97,000 distinct CDR3 sequences, 5.9% seen once; the top ten hold 10% to 15%. Donors uniformly comprised healthy Caucasians. The chain employs TRBV11-2 and TRBJ2-7; the match to TRBD1 covers 7 bases. The sequence was obtained from a woman aged 45-59 years in good health. Sequencing was carried out using memory T cells sorted from blood. Here the CDR3 DNA reads TGTGCCAGCAGCTTAGGAGGGTACAAGGGGGCGCGGGCCTACGAGCAGTACTTC. This gives the protein CASSLGGYKGARAYEQYF.